This T cell receptor (beta chain) appears in the sequencing data of a study of cytomegalovirus exposure and HLA in healthy donors. Study conclusions and caveats: It was reported in a later analysis that an Asian-associated ancestry cluster showed fewer N-insertions than the approximately 670-donor mean.

As regards this clone: Its antigen is not identified.

The PCR had 60 Vbeta and 13 Jbeta primers. TCRdb's table, derived via immunoSEQ multiplex PCR, lists solely in-frame clones and lacks some. The sample includes 100,000 to 150,000 clones, around 82% of them seen just once. Sample: PBMCs. This receptor was taken from a male donor in good health and CMV-seropositive.

In DNA, the CDR3 is TGTGCCAGCAGCCTCGGACTAGCGGGAGCTTATGAGGTCTACGAGCAGTACTTC. Translated: CASSLGLAGAYEVYEQYF. The gene calls are TRBV4-2 and TRBJ2-7; 13 positions agree with TRBD2. This CDR3 spans 18 amino acids. The germline V gene encodes CDR1 LGHNA and CDR2 YNFKEQ. Unmatched junction bases numbered 12, after V lost 4 bases and J lost 3 bases.